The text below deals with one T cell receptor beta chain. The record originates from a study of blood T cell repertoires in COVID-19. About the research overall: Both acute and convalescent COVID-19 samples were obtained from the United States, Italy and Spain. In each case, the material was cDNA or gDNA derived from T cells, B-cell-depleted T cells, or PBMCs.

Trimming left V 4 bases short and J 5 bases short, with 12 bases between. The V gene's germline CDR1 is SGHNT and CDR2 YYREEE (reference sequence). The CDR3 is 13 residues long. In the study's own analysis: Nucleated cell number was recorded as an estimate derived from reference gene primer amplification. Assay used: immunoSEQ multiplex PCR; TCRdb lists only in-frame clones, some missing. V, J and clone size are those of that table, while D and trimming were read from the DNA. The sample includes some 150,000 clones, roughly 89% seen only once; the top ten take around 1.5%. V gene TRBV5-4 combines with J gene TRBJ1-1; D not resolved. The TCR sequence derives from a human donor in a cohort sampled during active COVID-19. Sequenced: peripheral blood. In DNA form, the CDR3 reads TGTGCCAGCAGCAATTCGGGATGGACTGAAGCTTTCTTT. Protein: CASSNSGWTEAFF. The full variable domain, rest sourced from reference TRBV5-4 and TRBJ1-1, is ETGVTQSPTHLIKTRGQQVTLRCSSQSGHNTVSWYQQALGQGPQFIFQYYREEENGRGNFPPRFSGLQFPNYSSELNVNALELDDSALYLCASSNSGWTEAFFGQGTRLTVV.